This T cell receptor (beta chain) was recovered during a study of cytomegalovirus exposure and HLA in healthy donors. The count of this clone is one. What it binds is unknown. Germline-derived CDR1 and CDR2 are SGHRS and YFSETQ. V was pared by 3 bases and J by 0 bases, with 9 bases between. This CDR3 comprises 15 residues. Overall study findings and caveats: It was 150 to 200 TCR beta chains that were listed as cytomegalovirus-associated.

Both 60 Vbeta primers and 13 Jbeta primers went into the PCR. TCRdb keeps only in-frame clones here, not all; method: immunoSEQ multiplex PCR. The sample records fewer than 150,000 clones, 76% being singletons. The chain has TRBV5-1 and TRBJ2-2; unclear D gene. The sequencing sample was made of PBMCs. The origin of this receptor is a man over 45 in good health and CMV-seropositive. The CDR3 protein is CASSSFQANTGELFF. The CDR3 nucleotides are TGCGCCAGCAGCTCGTTTCAGGCGAACACCGGGGAGCTGTTTTTT.